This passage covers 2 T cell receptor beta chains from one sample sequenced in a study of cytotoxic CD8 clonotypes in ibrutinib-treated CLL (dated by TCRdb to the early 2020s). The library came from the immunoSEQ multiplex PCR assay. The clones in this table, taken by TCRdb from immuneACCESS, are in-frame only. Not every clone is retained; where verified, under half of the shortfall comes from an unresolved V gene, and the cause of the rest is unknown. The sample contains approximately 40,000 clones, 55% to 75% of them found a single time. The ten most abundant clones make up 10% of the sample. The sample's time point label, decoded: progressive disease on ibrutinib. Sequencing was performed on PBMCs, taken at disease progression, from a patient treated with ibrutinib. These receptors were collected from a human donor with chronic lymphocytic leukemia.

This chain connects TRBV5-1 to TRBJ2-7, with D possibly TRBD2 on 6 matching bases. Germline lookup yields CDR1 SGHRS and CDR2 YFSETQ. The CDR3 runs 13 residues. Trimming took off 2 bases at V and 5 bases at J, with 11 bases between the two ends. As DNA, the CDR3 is TGCGCCAGCAGCTTCGGGAGTATCAACGAGCAGTACTTC. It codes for CASSFGSINEQYF.

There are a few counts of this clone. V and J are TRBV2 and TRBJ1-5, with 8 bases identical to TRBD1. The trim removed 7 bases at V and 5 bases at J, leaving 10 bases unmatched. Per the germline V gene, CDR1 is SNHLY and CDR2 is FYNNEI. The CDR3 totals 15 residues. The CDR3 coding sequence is TGTGCCAGCACCTGGGACAGGTCCACGCATCAGCCCCAGCATTTT. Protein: CASTWDRSTHQPQHF.